This passage covers 17 T cell receptor beta chains from one sample sequenced in a study of response to subunit inactivated influenza vaccine. TCRdb used MiXCR to reprocess the RT-PCR reads, holding one entry per CDR3 protein. Among about 540,000 distinct CDR3 sequences, roughly a quarter were seen once, and the ten largest hold 2.8%. These data also formed part of another study, on T cells expressing NK-cell markers. From that study: Template switching by 5'RACE with UMIs generated the TCR beta cDNA.

Sequencing used CD4+ T cells sorted from PBMCs, obtained about 13 days after vaccination. These receptors all come from a man in his fifties who received an inactivated influenza vaccine.

The V call is TRBV5-6, the J call TRBJ2-7, with TRBD1 matching 8 bases. Germline V gives CDR1 SGHDT, CDR2 YYEEEE. V lost 4 bases to trimming and J lost 2 bases; unmatched junction nucleotides: 11. This CDR3 region has 16 residues. For the CDR3, the DNA is TGTGCCAGCAGCCGTCTCGGGACAGGTAACCCCTACGAGCAGTACTTC. Amino acid sequence: CASSRLGTGNPYEQYF. Full variable domain (missing parts from reference TRBV5-6 and TRBJ2-7): DAGVTQSPTHLIKTRGQQVTLRCSPKSGHDTVSWYQQALGQGPQFIFQYYEEEERQRGNFPDRFSGHQFPNYSSELNVNALLLGDSALYLCASSRLGTGNPYEQYFGPGTRLTVT.

This clonotype was picked up a small number of times. The V call is TRBV5-1, the J call TRBJ1-1; TRBD1 agrees at 8 bases. Trimming removed 1 base from V and 8 bases from J; junction bases left unmatched: 16. The CDR3 length is 17 residues. CDR1 SGHRS and CDR2 YFSETQ come from the germline V gene. The CDR3 DNA reads as TGCGCCAGCAGCTTGTATAGTAGGACAGGGATCCCTACCGAAGCTTTCTTT. Translating gives CASSLYSRTGIPTEAFF.

This sequence joins TRBV30 and TRBJ2-7, with a weak D call TRBD1 (6 bases). The germline V gene has CDR1 GTSNPN and CDR2 SVGIG (reference sequence). The CDR3 has 14 residues. Trimming cost V 0 bases and J 3 bases, with 12 bases left between them. CDR3 DNA sequence: TGTGCCTGGAGTGTACCGGGACAAATCTACGAGCAGTACTTC. This encodes CAWSVPGQIYEQYF. The full variable domain, its missing parts supplied by reference TRBV30 and TRBJ2-7, is SQTIHQWPATLVQPVGSPLSLECTVEGTSNPNLYWYRQAAGRGLQLLFYSVGIGQISSEVPQNLSASRPQDRQFILSSKKLLLSDSGFYLCAWSVPGQIYEQYFGPGTRLTVT.

The chain combines TRBV5-1 with TRBJ1-1, with D perhaps TRBD1 (6 bases). This CDR3 has 13 residues. Germline V gene lookup returns CDR1 SGHRS and CDR2 YFSETQ. V shed 3 bases and J shed 9 bases, with 15 bases lying between them. The CDR3 loop is CASSSEGGPKAFF. The CDR3 DNA is TGCGCCAGCAGCTCCGAGGGGGGACCAAAAGCTTTCTTT.

The chain uses TRBV7-2 and TRBJ1-6; D call uncertain. Trimming took off 1 base at V and 0 bases at J, with 7 bases between the two ends. Germline V gene sequence: CDR1 SGHTA, CDR2 FQGNSA. CDR3 length: 16 amino acids. DNA for the CDR3: TGTGCCAGCAGCTTAGTTGTTGTCTCCTATAATTCACCCCTCCACTTT. This sequence encodes CASSLVVVSYNSPLHF.

The chain links TRBV20-1 to TRBJ1-5; tentatively, D is TRBD1 (6 bases). V was cut by 3 bases and J by 3 bases, with 9 bases left in between. Per germline, CDR1 DFQATT and CDR2 SNEGSKA (reference sequence). The CDR3 spans 13 residues. DNA of the CDR3: TGCAGTGCTAGGAGGGGGGACAATCAGCCCCAGCATTTT. This sequence encodes CSARRGDNQPQHF.

The V gene is TRBV2, the J gene TRBJ2-4; TRBD2 might be the D (5 bases). The CDR3 totals 11 residues. Per germline, CDR1 SNHLY and CDR2 FYNNEI. V lost 6 bases to trimming and J lost 9 bases, with 9 bases between them. CDR3 in DNA: TGTGCCAGCAGATCAACTAGCATTCAGTACTTC. This encodes CASRSTSIQYF.

The sample holds one count of this clonotype. V and J are TRBV5-1 and TRBJ2-1; 16 bases fit TRBD2. The CDR3 has 16 residues. Germline assignment: CDR1 SGHRS and CDR2 YFSETQ. Losses at the gene ends were 0 bases for V and 15 bases for J; bases not matched to a gene: 9. CDR3: CASSLGPGTSGGVRFF. The CDR3 region has the DNA TGCGCCAGCAGCTTGGGTCCCGGGACTAGCGGGGGGGTGCGGTTCTTC.

The chain has TRBV7-2 and TRBJ2-5; D is undetermined. Germline assignment: CDR1 SGHTA and CDR2 FQGNSA. V was clipped by 4 bases and J by 6 bases, with 6 bases between them. This CDR3 is 11 amino acids long. The CDR3 DNA sequence: TGTGCCAGCAGCTATTTCAAGACCCAGTACTTC. It yields the protein CASSYFKTQYF.

CDR3 in DNA: TGTGCCAGCAGCCAAGATGTAGAACCTCGGACAGCCTATGGCTACACCTTC. As protein: CASSQDVEPRTAYGYTF. The genes are TRBV3-1 and TRBJ1-2; TRBD1 might be the D (6 bases). V was shortened by 0 bases and J by 4 bases, with 18 bases between the two germline ends. The CDR3 sequence is 17 residues long. Germline V gene lookup returns CDR1 LGHDT and CDR2 YNNKEL (reference sequence).

This clonotype was observed a handful of times. The CDR3 loop is CATGGLYSNQPQHF. CDR3 nucleotides: TGTGCCACGGGGGGCCTTTATAGCAATCAGCCCCAGCATTTT. The gene calls are TRBV6-1 and TRBJ1-5; the D gene is possibly TRBD1 (6 bases). Trimming pared 10 bases from V and 0 bases from J, leaving 13 bases between. Germline loops: CDR1 MNHNS, CDR2 SASEGT. CDR3 length equals 14 residues.

In its sample, this clonotype was seen many times. The chain combines TRBV12-3 or TRBV12-4 with TRBJ1-1; D is uncertain. The CDR3 covers 13 residues. Trimming left V 2 bases short and J 0 bases short, with 4 bases between. CDR3 in DNA: TGTGCCAGCAGTTTATGGGTGAACACTGAAGCTTTCTTT. Translated: CASSLWVNTEAFF.

This chain links TRBV3-1 with TRBJ2-5; D is ambiguous. V was shortened by 2 bases and J by 3 bases, with 10 bases between the two germline ends. The CDR3 covers 14 residues. In germline, CDR1 is LGHDT, CDR2 YNNKEL (reference sequence). This chain's CDR3 is CASSQFVIKETQYF. Here the CDR3 DNA reads TGTGCCAGCAGCCAATTCGTAATCAAAGAGACCCAGTACTTC.

This clonotype was detected ten times or more. The chain uses TRBV20-1 and TRBJ1-1, with D hard to call. The CDR3 has 13 amino acids. Germline assignment: CDR1 DFQATT and CDR2 SNEGSKA (reference sequence). Trimming stripped 0 bases from V and 2 bases from J, with 7 bases between. CDR3 loop: CSARETPNTEAFF. The CDR3 region has the DNA TGCAGTGCTAGAGAAACCCCAAACACTGAAGCTTTCTTT.

This clonotype was detected a few times. The chain is built from TRBV24-1 and TRBJ2-1; tentatively, D is TRBD2 (6 bases). The germline V and J ends were trimmed by 4 bases and 0 bases, with 15 bases remaining between them. This CDR3 region has 17 residues. Per germline, CDR1 KGHDR and CDR2 SFDVKD. The CDR3 coding sequence is TGTGCCACCAGTGACCCCGGGGGTAGCGGCTCCTACAATGAGCAGTTCTTC. Translation gives CATSDPGGSGSYNEQFF.

The rearrangement uses TRBV5-5 and TRBJ1-4; 7 bases align to TRBD1. After removal of 4 bases from V and 7 bases from J, the junction contained 7 bases not matched to a gene. Germline V gene lookup returns CDR1 SGHKS and CDR2 YYEKEE (reference sequence). The CDR3 has 14 amino acids. Written as DNA, the CDR3 is TGTGCCAGCAGCCGAGGGGGCCAGGGTGAAAAACTGTTTTTT. It codes for CASSRGGQGEKLFF.

The rearrangement uses TRBV7-6 and TRBJ1-6; D gene unclear. The CDR3 runs to 13 residues. CDR1 is SGHVS and CDR2 is FNYEAQ in the germline V gene. V shed 2 bases and J shed 12 bases, with 11 bases lying between them. The DNA for the CDR3 is TGTGCCAGCAGCTTAAACAGCCAAAGACCCCTCCACTTT. It specifies CASSLNSQRPLHF.